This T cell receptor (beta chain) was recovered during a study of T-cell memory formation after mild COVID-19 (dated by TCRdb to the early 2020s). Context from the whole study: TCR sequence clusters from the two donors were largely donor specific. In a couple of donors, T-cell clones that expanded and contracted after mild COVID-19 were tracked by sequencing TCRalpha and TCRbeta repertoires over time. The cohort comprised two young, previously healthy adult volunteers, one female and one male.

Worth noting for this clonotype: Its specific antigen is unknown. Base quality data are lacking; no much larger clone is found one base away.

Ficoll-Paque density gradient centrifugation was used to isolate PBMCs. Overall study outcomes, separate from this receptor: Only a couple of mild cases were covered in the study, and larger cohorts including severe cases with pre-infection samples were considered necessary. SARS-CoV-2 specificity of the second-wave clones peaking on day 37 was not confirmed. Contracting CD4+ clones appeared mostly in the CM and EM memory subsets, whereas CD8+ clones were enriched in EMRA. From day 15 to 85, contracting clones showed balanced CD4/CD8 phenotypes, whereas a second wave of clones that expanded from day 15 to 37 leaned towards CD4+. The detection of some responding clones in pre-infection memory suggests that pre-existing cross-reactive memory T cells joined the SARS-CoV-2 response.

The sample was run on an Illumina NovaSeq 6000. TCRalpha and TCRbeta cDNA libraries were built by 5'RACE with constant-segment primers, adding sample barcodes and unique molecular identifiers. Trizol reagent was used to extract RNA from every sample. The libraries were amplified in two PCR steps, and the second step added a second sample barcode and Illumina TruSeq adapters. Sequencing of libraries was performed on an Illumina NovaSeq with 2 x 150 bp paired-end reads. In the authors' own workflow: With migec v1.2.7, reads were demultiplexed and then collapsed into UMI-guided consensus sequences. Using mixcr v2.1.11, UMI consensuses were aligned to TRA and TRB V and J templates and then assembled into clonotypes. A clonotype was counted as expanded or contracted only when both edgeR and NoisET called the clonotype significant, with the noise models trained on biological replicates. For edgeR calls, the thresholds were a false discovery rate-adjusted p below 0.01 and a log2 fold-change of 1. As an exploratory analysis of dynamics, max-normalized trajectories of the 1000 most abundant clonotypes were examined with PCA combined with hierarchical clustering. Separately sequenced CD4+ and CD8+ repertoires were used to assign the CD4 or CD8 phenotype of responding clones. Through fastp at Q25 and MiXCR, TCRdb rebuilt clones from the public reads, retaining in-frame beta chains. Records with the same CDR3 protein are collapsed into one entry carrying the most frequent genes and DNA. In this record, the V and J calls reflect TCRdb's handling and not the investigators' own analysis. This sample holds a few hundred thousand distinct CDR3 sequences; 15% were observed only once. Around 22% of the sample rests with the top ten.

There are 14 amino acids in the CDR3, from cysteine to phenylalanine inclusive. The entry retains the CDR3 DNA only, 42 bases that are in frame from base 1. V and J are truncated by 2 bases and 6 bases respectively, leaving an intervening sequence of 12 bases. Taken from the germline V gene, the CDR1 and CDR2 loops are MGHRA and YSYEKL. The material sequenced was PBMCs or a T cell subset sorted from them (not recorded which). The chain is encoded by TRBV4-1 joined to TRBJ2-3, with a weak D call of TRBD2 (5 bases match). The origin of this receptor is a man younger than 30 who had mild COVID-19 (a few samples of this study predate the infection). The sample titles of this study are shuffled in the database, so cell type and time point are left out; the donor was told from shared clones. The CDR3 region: CASSQRAGGDTQYF. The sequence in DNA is TGCGCCAGCAGCCAACGAGCCGGAGGCGATACGCAGTATTTT.